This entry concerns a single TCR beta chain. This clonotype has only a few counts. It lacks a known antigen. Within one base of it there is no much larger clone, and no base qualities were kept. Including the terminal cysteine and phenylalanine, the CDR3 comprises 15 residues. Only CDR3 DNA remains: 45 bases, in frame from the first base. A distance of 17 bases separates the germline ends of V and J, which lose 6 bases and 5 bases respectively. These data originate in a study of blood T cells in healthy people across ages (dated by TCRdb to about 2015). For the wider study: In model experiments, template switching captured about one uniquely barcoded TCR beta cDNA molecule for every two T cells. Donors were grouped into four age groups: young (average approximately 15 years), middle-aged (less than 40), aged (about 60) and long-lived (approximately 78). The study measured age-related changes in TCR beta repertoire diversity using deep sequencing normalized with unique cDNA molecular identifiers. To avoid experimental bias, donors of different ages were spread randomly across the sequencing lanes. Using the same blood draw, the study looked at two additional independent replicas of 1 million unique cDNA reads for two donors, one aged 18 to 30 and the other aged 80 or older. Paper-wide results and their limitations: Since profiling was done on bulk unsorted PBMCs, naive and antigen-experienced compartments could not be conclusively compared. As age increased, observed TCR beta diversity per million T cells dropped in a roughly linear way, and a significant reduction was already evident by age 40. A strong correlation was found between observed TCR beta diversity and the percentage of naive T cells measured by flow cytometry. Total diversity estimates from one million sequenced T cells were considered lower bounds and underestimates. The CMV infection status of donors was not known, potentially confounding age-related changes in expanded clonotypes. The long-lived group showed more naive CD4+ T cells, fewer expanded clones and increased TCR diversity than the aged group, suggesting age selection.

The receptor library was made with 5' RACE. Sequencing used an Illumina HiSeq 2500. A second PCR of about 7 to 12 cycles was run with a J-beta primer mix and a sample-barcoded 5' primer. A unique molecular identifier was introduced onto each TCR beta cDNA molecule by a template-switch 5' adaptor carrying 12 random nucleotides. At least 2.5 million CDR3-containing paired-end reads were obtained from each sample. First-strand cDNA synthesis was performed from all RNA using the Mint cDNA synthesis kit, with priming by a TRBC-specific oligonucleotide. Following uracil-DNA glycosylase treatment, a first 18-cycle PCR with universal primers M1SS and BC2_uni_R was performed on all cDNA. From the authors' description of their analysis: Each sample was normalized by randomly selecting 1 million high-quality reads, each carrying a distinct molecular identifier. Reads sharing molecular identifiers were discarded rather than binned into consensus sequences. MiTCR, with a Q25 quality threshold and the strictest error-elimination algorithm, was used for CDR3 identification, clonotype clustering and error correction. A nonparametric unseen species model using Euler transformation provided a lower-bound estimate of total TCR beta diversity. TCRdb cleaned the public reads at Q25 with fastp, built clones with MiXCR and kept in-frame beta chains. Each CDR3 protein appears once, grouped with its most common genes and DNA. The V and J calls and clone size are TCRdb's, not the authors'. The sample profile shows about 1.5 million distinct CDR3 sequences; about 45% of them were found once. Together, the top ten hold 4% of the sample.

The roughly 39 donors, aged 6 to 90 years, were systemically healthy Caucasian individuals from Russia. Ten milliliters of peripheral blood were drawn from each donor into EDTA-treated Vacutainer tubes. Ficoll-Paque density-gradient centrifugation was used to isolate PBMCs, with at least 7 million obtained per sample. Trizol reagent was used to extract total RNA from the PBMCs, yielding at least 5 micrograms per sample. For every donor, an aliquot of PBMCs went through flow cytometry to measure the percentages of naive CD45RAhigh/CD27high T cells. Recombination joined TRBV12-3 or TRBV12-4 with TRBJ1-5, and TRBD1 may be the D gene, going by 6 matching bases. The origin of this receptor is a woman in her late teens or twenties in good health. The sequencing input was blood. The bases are TGTGCCAGCAGGCAAAACCTAGGGGGAGATCAGCCCCAGCATTTT. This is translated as CASRQNLGGDQPQHF.